This TCR beta chain was identified in a study of cytotoxic CD8 clonotypes in ibrutinib-treated CLL. Study at large: Mean values per sample were a few hundred thousand productive templates and about 94,000 productive rearrangements.

Germline V gene lookup returns CDR1 SNHLY and CDR2 FYNNEI. This CDR3 has 14 amino acids. The ends were cut back, 8 bases at V and 2 bases at J, with 16 bases in the middle. Worth noting for this clone: What it binds is not known.

Points from the study as a whole: Progressing and sustained-remission patients had different sampling times. Clonotypes that were public were uncommon, and they contracted or stayed stable on treatment.

Investigators sought sequencing depths of between 1 in 200,000 and 1 in 1 million T cells. The repertoire was sequenced with immunoSEQ multiplex PCR; TCRdb's copy has only in-frame clones and lacks some. The table records 330,000 or so clones, roughly two thirds of them present only once. This material consisted of PBMCs, taken after 36 months of ibrutinib treatment. This TCR derives from a human donor with chronic lymphocytic leukemia. The V call is TRBV2, the J call TRBJ2-7; D possibly corresponds to TRBD1 (6 bases). The CDR3 DNA follows: TGTGCCAGCTTTGGACAGAACGATCCCTACGAGCAGTACTTC. Translated, it gives CASFGQNDPYEQYF.